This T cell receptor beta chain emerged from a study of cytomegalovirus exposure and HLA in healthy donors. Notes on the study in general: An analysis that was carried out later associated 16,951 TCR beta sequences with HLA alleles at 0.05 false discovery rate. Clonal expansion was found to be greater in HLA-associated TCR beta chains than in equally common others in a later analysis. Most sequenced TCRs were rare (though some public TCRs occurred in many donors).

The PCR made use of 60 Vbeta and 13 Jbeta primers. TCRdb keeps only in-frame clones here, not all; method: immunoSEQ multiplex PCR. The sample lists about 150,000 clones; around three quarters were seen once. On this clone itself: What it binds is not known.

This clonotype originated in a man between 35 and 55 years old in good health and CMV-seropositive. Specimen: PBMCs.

The CDR3 bases are TGTGCCAGCAGGACGACACGGGAACGCACTGAAGCTTTCTTT. Its protein product is CASRTTRERTEAFF. J is TRBJ1-1 and V is TRBV6-5, with no clear D. Trimming took 6 bases from V and 4 from J, leaving 15 bases between them. This CDR3 contains 14 residues. Per germline, CDR1 MNHEY and CDR2 SVGAGI.